This note documents a single T cell receptor (beta chain) sequence. Its antigen remains unknown. This specimen belongs to a study of T cell responses to AZD1222 COVID-19 vaccine. Overall study findings and caveats: Of the AZD1222 recipients, only 5 to 7 were seropositive at baseline. Repertoire collection took place solely once the T cell response had peaked. Nearly half of spike-specific TCRs reportedly target unmutated variant regions.

Assay: immunoSEQ multiplex PCR; the TCRdb copy retains only in-frame clones and omits some. Of around 190,000 clones listed, about 92% were seen once; the top ten hold roughly 1.3%. The germline V and J ends were trimmed by 4 bases and 8 bases, with 11 bases remaining between them. CDR3 length: 13 amino acids. Looked up from germline, CDR1 is KGHDR and CDR2 is SFDVKD. The sample here was peripheral blood, taken on day 0 of AZD1222 vaccination. V and J are TRBV24-1 and TRBJ2-1, with D perhaps assigned TRBD1 or TRBD2 (5 bases each). The TCR originated in an adult in good health. Here the CDR3 reads CATSDGARDEQFF. CDR3 DNA: TGTGCCACCAGTGACGGGGCGCGAGATGAGCAGTTCTTC.